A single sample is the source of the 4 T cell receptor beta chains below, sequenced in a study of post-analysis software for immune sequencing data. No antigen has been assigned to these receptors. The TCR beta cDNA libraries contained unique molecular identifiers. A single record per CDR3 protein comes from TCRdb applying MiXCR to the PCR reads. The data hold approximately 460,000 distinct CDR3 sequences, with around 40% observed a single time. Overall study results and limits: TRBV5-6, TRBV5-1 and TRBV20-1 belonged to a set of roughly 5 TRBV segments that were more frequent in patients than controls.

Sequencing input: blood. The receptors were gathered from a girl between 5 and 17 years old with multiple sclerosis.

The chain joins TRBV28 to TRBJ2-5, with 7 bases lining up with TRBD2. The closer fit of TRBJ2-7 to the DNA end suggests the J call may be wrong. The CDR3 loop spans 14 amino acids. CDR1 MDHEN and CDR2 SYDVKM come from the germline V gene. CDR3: CASSPHERENEQYF. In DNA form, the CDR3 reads TGTGCCAGCAGTCCCCATGAGCGGGAAAACGAGCAGTACTTC.

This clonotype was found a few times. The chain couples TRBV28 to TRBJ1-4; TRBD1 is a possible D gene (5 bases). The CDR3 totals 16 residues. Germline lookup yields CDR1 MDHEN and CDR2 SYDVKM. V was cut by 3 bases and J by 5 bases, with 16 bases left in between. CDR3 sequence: CASSFVNGGVNEKLFF. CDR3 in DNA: TGTGCCAGCAGTTTTGTTAACGGGGGGGTGAATGAAAAACTGTTTTTT.

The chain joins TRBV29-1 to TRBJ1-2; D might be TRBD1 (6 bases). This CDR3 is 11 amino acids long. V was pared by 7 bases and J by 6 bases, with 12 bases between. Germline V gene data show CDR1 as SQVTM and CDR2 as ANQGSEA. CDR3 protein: CSAVGADGYTF. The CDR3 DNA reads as TGCAGCGCCGTGGGGGCAGATGGCTACACCTTC.

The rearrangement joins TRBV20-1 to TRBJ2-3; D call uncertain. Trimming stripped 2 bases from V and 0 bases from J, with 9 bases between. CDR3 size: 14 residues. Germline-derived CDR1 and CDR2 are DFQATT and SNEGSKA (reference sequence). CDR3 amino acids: CSARTQDSTDTQYF. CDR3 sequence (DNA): TGCAGTGCTAGAACCCAGGATAGCACAGATACGCAGTATTTT.